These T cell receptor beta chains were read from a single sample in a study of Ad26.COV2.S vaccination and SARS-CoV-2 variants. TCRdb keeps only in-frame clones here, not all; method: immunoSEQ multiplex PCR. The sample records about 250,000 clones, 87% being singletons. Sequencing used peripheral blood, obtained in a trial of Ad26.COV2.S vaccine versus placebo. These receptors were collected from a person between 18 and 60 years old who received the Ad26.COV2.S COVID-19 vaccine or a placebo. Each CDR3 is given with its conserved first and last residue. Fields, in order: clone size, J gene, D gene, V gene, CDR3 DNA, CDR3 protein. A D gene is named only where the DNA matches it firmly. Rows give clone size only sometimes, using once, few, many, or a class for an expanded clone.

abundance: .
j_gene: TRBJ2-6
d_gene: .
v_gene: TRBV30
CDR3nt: TGTGCCTGGAGGCCTGGGGCCAACGTCCTGACTTTC
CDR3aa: CAWRPGANVLTF

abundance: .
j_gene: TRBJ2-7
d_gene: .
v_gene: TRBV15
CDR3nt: TGTGCCACCAGCCGTAAGACAAACTCCTACGAGCAGTACTTC
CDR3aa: CATSRKTNSYEQYF

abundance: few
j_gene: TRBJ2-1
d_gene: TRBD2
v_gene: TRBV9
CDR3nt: TGTGCCAGCAGCGTAGACCCAACTAGCGGGGTTGCCTCCTACAATGAGCAGTTCTTC
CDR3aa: CASSVDPTSGVASYNEQFF

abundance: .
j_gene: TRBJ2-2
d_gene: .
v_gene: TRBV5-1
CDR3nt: TGCGCCAGCAGCCCCAGTGGAACCGGGGAGCTGTTTTTT
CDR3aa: CASSPSGTGELFF

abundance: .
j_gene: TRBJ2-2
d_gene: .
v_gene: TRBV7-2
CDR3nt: TGTGCCAGCAGCAAGGTTGGGGCCACCGGGGAGCTGTTTTTT
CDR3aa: CASSKVGATGELFF

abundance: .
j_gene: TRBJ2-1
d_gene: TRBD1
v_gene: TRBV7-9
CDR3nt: TGTGCCAGCAGCTTAGCGGCAGGGGGTTGGCCCAATGAGCAGTTCTTC
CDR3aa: CASSLAAGGWPNEQFF

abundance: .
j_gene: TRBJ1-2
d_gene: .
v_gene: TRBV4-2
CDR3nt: TGTGCCAGCAGCCAAGAAGGGGAGCGCAGCTATGGCTACACCTTC
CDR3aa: CASSQEGERSYGYTF

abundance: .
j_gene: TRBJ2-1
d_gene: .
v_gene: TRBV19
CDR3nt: TGTGCCAGTAGTATTAGTTTTGGGAGCGGGTTATACAATGAGCAGTTCTTC
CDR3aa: CASSISFGSGLYNEQFF

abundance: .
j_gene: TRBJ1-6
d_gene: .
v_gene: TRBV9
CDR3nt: TGTGCCAGCAGCCATCTGGAAGAGGGCTTTTCACCCCTCCACTTT
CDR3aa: CASSHLEEGFSPLHF

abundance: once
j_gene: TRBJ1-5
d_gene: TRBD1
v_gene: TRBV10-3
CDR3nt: TGTGCCATCAGACCCGACAGGGATCAGCCCCAGCATTTT
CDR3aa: CAIRPDRDQPQHF

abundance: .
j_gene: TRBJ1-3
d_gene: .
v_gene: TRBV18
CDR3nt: TGTGCCAGCTCACCGACAGCGGAAAACACCATATATTTT
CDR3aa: CASSPTAENTIYF

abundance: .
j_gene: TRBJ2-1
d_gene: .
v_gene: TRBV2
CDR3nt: TGTGCCAGCAGCGCAAACAGGAGGGCCGGGACGAGCCTACAGTTCTTC
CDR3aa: CASSANRRAGTSLQFF

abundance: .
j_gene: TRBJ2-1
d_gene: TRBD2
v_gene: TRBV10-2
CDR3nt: TGCGCCAGCAACCAACTAGCGGGCCTTTGGAATGAGCAGTTCTTC
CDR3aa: CASNQLAGLWNEQFF

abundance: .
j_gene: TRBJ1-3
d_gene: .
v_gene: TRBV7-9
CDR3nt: TGTGCCAGCAGCAGTGGAAACACCATATATTTT
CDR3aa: CASSSGNTIYF

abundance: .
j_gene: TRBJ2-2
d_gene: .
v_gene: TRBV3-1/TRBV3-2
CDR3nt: TGTGCCAGCAGCCAAGCCCCCGGGGTGAGAGGGGAGCTGTTTTTT
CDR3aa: CASSQAPGVRGELFF

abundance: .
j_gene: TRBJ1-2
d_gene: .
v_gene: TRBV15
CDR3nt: TGTGCCACCAGCAGAGGCTTCTTGAGCAGGGATGGCTACACCTTC
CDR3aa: CATSRGFLSRDGYTF

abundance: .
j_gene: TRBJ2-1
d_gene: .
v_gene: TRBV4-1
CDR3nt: TGCGCCAGCAGCCAACCACTAGCCCGAACCCACAATGAGCAGTTCTTC
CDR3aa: CASSQPLARTHNEQFF

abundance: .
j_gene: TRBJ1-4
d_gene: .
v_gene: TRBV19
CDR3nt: TGTGCCAGTAGTGCCGGACAGACCTTCAATGAAAAACTGTTTTTT
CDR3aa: CASSAGQTFNEKLFF

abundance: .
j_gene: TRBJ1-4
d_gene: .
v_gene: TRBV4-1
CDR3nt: TGCGCCAGCAGCCCTGCGGGCAGGGGACGAACTAATGAAAAACTGTTTTTT
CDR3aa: CASSPAGRGRTNEKLFF

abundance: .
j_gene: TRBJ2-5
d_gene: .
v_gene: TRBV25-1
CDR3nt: TGTGCCAGCAGTGATACGAGGGACCCCCGGGAGACCCAGTACTTC
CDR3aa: CASSDTRDPRETQYF

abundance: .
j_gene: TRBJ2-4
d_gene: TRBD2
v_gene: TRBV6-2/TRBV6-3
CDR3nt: TGTGCCAGCAGTTACGCCGCGACTAGCGGGAGGGCCCTAAACATTCAGTACTTC
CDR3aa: CASSYAATSGRALNIQYF

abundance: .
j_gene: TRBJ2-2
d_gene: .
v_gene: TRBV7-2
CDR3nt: TGTGCCAGCAGCCAAGACAGCGACCTTAGGGAGCTGTTTTTT
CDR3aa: CASSQDSDLRELFF

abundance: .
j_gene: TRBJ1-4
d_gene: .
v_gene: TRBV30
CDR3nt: TGTGCCTGGAGTGGAGGGACGGGAACTAATGAAAAACTGTTTTTT
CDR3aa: CAWSGGTGTNEKLFF

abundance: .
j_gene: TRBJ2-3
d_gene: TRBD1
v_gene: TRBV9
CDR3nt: TGTGCCAGCAGCCCCATCGGGGACAGGGACACAGATACGCAGTATTTT
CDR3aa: CASSPIGDRDTDTQYF

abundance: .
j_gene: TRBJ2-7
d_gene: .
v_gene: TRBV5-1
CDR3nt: TGCGCCAGCAGCCGGGACCTCTACGAGCAGTACTTC
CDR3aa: CASSRDLYEQYF

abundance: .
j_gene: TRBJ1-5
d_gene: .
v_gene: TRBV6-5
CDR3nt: TGTGCCAGCAGTTACGACGGCAGAAATCAGCCCCAGCATTTT
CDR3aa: CASSYDGRNQPQHF

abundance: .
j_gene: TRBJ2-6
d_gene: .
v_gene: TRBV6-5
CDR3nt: TGTGCCAGCAGTTTCCAAGGAGGGGCCAACGTCCTGACTTTC
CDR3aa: CASSFQGGANVLTF

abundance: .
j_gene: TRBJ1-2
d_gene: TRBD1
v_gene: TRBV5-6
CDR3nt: TGTGCCAGCAGTTTGGACAGGGCTGGCTACACCTTC
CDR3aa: CASSLDRAGYTF

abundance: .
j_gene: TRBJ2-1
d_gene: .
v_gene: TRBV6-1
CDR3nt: TGTGCCAGCAGTGAAGTGGCAGTTAGCTCCTACAATGAGCAGTTCTTC
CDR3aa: CASSEVAVSSYNEQFF

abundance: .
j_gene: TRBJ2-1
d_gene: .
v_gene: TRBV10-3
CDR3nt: TGTGCCATCATGGGGGTTAGCTACAATGAGCAGTTCTTC
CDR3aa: CAIMGVSYNEQFF

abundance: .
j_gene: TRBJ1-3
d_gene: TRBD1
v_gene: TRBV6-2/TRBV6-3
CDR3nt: TGTGCCAGCAGTAAACGAGAGGGGGCCTTTGGAAACACCATATATTTT
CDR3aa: CASSKREGAFGNTIYF

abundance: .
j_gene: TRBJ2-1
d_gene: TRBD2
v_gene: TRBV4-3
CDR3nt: TGCGCCAGCAGCCAACCTATGGGACTAGCGGGGGGGCCCGATGAGCAGTTCTTC
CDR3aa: CASSQPMGLAGGPDEQFF

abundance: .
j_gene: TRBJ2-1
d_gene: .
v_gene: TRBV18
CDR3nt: TGTGCCAGCTCACCATTTAGTATTCCCGAAGACAATGAGCAGTTCTTC
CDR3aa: CASSPFSIPEDNEQFF

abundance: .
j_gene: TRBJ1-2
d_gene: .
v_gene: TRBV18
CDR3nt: TGTGCCAGCTCGGGTATCGGGGCTATTGGCTACACCTTC
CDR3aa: CASSGIGAIGYTF

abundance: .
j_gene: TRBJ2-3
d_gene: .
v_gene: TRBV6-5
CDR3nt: TGTGCCAGTTTGAAGGTTCAGGGAACAGATACGCAGTATTTT
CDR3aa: CASLKVQGTDTQYF

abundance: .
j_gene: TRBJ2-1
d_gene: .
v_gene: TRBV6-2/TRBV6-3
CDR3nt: TGTGCCAGCAGTTCGTGGGACCCGCAGTTCTTC
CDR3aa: CASSSWDPQFF